This entry features one TCR beta chain sequence. Its antigen is still unknown. The sample has other DNA sequences that encode this CDR3 too. There are 12 residues in the CDR3. Trimming shortened V by 5 bases and J by 1 base, and 4 bases separated the two germline ends. The V gene's germline CDR1 is PRHDT and CDR2 FYEKMQ (reference sequence). Extracted RNA was reverse transcribed, and the resulting cDNA served as sequencing template. The table came from immunoSEQ multiplex PCR; TCRdb's copy has only in-frame clones and leaves some out. The repertoire has about 200,000 clones, 56% of them found once; the top ten carry around 5%. This entry is derived from a study of CD8+ T cells in alopecia areata. Study-wide results and limits: Resident alphabeta T-cell populations of normal skin are likewise subject to sequencing in scalp samples. Sharing of TCR sequences between patients (possibly for HLA-related reasons) was less clear than in mice. Lesional tissue from the scalp (especially in alopecia totalis/universalis) showed higher clonality than normal scalp.

Both CD4+ and CD8+ T cells were separated by sorting PBMCs. This sequence was found in a human donor in good health. V gene TRBV13 combines with J gene TRBJ2-3; D gene unclear. The sample taken for sequencing was CD8+ T cells sorted from blood. CDR3 in DNA: TGTGCCAGCAGCCCGGGCACAGATACGCAGTATTTT. Protein: CASSPGTDTQYF.